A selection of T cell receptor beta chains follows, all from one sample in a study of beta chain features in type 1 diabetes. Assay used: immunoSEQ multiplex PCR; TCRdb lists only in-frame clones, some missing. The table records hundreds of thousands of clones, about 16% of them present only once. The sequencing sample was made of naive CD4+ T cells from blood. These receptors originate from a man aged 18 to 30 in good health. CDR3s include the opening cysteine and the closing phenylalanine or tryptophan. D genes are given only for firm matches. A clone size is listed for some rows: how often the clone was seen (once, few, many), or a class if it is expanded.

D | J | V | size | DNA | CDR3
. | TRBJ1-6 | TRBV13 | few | TGTGCCAGCAGCTTAGATCGGTGGGCACCCCTCCACTTT | CASSLDRWAPLHF
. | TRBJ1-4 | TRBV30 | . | TGTGCCTGGAGTGGGGCAGGGGCTAATGAAAAACTGTTTTTT | CAWSGAGANEKLFF
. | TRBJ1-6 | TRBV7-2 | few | TGTGCCAGCAGCCCCCGGGTCGTTAATTCACCCCTCCACTTT | CASSPRVVNSPLHF
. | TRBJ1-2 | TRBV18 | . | TGTGCCAGCTCACCACCCGGGGGTTGGTATGGCTACACCTTC | CASSPPGGWYGYTF
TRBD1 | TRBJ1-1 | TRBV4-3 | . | TGCGCCAGCAGCCAAGTGGACAGGGCGGACACTGAAGCTTTCTTT | CASSQVDRADTEAFF
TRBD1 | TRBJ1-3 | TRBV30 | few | TGTGCCTGGAGTGCTACTTGGGGGACAGGGTCTAATGGAAACACCATATATTTT | CAWSATWGTGSNGNTIYF
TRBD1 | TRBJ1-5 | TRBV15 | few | TGTGCCACCAGCAGACAGGGGACAGCCTACCATCAGCCCCAGCATTTT | CATSRQGTAYHQPQHF
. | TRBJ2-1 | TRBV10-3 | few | TGTGCCATCAGTGAGTCGAATGATCGGGTAATGTTCTTC | CAISESNDRVMFF
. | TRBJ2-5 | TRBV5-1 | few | TGCGCCAGCAGCCCCGGGCTAGCAGAGACCCAGTACTTC | CASSPGLAETQYF
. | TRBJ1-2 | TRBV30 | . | TGTGCCTGGAGTGTTCCCTCGGGGGGCTACACCTTC | CAWSVPSGGYTF
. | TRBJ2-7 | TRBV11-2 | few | TGTGCCAGCAGCTCCCTCCCGGAGCCCAGGCAGCAGTACTTC | CASSSLPEPRQQYF
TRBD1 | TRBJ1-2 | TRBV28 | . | TGTGCCATCCGACAGGGGGCGTCCTATGGCTACACCTTC | CAIRQGASYGYTF
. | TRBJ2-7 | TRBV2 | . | TGTGCCAGCAGGGGCGAGGGCCACGAGCAGTACTTC | CASRGEGHEQYF
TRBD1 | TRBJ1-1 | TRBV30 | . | TGTGCCTGGAGTGTACAGGGGACGAAGAACACTGAAGCTTTCTTT | CAWSVQGTKNTEAFF
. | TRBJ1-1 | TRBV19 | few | TGTGCCAGTAGTAGACAGGTAACGAACACTGAAGCTTTCTTT | CASSRQVTNTEAFF
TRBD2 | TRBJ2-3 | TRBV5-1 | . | TGCGCCACCCGACTAGCGGGGCTAGATACGCAGTATTTT | CATRLAGLDTQYF
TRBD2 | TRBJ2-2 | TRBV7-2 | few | TGTGCCAGCAGCCCGTGGGCTAGCGGGAGGGCCAGGAACACCGGGGAGCTGTTTTTT | CASSPWASGRARNTGELFF
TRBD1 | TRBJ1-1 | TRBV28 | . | TGTGCCAGCAGTTTCCCCACCGGGACAGGGCGTACTGAAGCTTTCTTT | CASSFPTGTGRTEAFF
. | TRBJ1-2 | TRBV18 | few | TGTGCCAGCTCACCACTTCCGGGAGACTATGGCTACACCTTC | CASSPLPGDYGYTF
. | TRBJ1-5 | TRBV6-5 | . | TGTGCCAGCAGACCGGGCGTGAGCCAGCCCCAGCATTTT | CASRPGVSQPQHF
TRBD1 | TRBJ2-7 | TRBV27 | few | TGTGCCAGCAGTCGCCTTCGGGACAGTATTAACGAGCAGTACTTC | CASSRLRDSINEQYF
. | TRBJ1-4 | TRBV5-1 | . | TGCGCCAGCAGCTCCCAGGGGACCCATGAAAAACTGTTTTTT | CASSSQGTHEKLFF
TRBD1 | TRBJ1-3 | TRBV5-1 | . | TGCGCCAGCAGCGCCGGGACAGAAGGAAACACCATATATTTT | CASSAGTEGNTIYF
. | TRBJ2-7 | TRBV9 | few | TGTGCCAGCAGCGCGAACAGGGTTCCCTACGAGCAGTACTTC | CASSANRVPYEQYF
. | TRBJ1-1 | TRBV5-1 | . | TGCGCCAGCAGCTTTCCGGGTCAAACAAGGCCTGAAGCTTTCTTT | CASSFPGQTRPEAFF
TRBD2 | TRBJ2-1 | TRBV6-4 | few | TGTGCCAGCAGTCCCCAGGGACTAGCGGGGGGGCCGAATGAGCAGTTCTTC | CASSPQGLAGGPNEQFF
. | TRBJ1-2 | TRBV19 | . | TGTGCCAGTTGCCGACGAGGGAACTATGGCTACACCTTC | CASCRRGNYGYTF
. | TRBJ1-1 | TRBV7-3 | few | TGTGCCAGCAGCTTAACGGGAACCTCGAACACTGAAGCTTTCTTT | CASSLTGTSNTEAFF
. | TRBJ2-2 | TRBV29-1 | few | TGCAGCGTTGTAGGCACCTCTTCGAACACCGGGGAGCTGTTTTTT | CSVVGTSSNTGELFF
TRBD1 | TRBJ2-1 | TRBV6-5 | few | TGTGCCAGCAGTTATAGACAGGGGGCGTATGAGCAGTTCTTC | CASSYRQGAYEQFF
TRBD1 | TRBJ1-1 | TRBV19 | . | TGTGCCAGTAGTATAACAGGGGGCCGAGGCACTGAAGCTTTCTTT | CASSITGGRGTEAFF
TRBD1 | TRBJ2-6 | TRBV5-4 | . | TGTGCCAGCAGCACCCGGACAGGGGGCCCTCTCTCTGGGGCCAACGTCCTGACTTTC | CASSTRTGGPLSGANVLTF
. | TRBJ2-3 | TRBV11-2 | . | TGTGCCAGCAGCTTAGGTTCGTCGATCAGCACAGATACGCAGTATTTT | CASSLGSSISTDTQYF
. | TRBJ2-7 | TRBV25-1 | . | TGTGCCAGCAGAACCGGGACACGGGACGAGCAGTACTTC | CASRTGTRDEQYF
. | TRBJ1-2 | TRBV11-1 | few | TGTGCCAGCAGCCCCGGGCCAATGCCGTCTTATGGCTACACCTTC | CASSPGPMPSYGYTF
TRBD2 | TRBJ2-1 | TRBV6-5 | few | TGTGCCAGCAGCATAGGCGGCGGGGGCTACAATGAGCAGTTCTTC | CASSIGGGGYNEQFF
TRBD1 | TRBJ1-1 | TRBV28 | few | TGTGCCAGCAGTTTATCACAGGGGGCGGGGATCGCTGAAGCTTTCTTT | CASSLSQGAGIAEAFF
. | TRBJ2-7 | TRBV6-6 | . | TGTGCCAGCCGTCTGGGAGCCAGGGACTACGAGCAGTACTTC | CASRLGARDYEQYF
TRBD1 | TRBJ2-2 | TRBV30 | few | TGTGCCTGGACCCCCGACAGGGCGGACACCGGGGAGCTGTTTTTT | CAWTPDRADTGELFF
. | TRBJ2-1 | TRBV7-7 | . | TGTGCCAGCCGGCCCTCCGAAGAGCAGTTCTTC | CASRPSEEQFF
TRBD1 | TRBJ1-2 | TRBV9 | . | TGTGCCAGCAGCCGGACAGGGACTAACTATGGCTACACCTTC | CASSRTGTNYGYTF
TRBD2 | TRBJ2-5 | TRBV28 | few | TGTGCCAGCAGTTTTTGGACTAGCGAAGATCTCCAAGAGACCCAGTACTTC | CASSFWTSEDLQETQYF